This T cell receptor (beta chain) was recovered during a study of blood T cell repertoires in COVID-19. Repertoires were generated with immunoSEQ multiplex PCR, while TCRdb's copy carries only in-frame clones and drops some. The profile shows about 190,000 clones, about 85% of them singletons. Looked up from germline, CDR1 is SGDLS and CDR2 is YYNGEE. This CDR3 is 16 amino acids long. Germline trimming cut 4 bases from V and 4 bases from J; bases unmatched to any gene: 10. Specimen: peripheral blood. The receptor's source is a man older than 75 with COVID-19, enrolled during active disease. This chain joins TRBV9 and TRBJ2-2, with 7 bases fitting TRBD1. Written as DNA, the CDR3 is TGTGCCAGCAGCACCCGAAAGACAGGGATCACCGGGGAGCTGTTTTTT. Protein sequence: CASSTRKTGITGELFF.